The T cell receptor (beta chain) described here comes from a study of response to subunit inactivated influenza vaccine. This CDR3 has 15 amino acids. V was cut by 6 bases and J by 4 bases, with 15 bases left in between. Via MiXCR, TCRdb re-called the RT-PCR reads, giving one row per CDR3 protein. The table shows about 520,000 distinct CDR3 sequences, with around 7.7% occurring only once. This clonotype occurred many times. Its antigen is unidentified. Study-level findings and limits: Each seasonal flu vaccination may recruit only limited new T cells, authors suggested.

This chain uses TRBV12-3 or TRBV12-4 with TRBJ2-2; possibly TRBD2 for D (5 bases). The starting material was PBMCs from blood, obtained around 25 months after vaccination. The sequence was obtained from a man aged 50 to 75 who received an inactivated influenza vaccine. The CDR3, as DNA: TGTGCCAGCAGCCTCCATAGACGGGGCACCGGGGAGCTGTTTTTT. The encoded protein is CASSLHRRGTGELFF.